This T cell receptor beta chain was retrieved from a study of blood T cell repertoires in COVID-19. Study context: Sites across the United States, Italy and Spain contributed samples from acute and convalescent COVID-19. Sources were T cells, B-cell-depleted T cells, or PBMCs; the material itself was cDNA or gDNA.

This CDR3 contains 15 residues. V gave up 0 bases and J gave up 6 bases; unmatched junction bases: 2. Per germline, CDR1 MGHRA and CDR2 YSYEKL. Original processing methods: Counts of nucleated cells, estimated from reference gene primer amplification, were obtained. Assay: immunoSEQ multiplex PCR; the TCRdb copy retains only in-frame clones and omits some. The V and J calls and clone size come from that table; D and trimming were worked out from the DNA. The sample contains more than 80,000 clones, approximately 86% of which appear only once. The TCR originated in an elderly man with acute or convalescent COVID-19. The specimen sequenced was peripheral blood. The chain combines TRBV4-1 with TRBJ2-7, with TRBD2 matching 13 bases. The CDR3 region has the DNA TGCGCCAGCAGCCAAGATTGGACTAGCGGGAGCGAGCAGTACTTC. Translation: CASSQDWTSGSEQYF.